This T cell receptor (beta chain) was obtained from a study of blood T cell repertoires in COVID-19. In the study overall: Specimens from acute and convalescent COVID-19 originated in the United States, Italy and Spain. T cells, B-cell-depleted T cells, or PBMCs supplied cDNA or gDNA.

TCRdb's table, derived via immunoSEQ multiplex PCR, lists solely in-frame clones and lacks some. The table lists 200,000 to 250,000 clones, 81% of them singletons. Trimming took off 3 bases at V and 7 bases at J, with 4 bases between the two ends. There are 12 residues in the CDR3. The age range of participants was about 18 to 100 years, with residence in under 25 US areas. Participants' reported clinical history set cohort assignment. This clone occurred once. This clonotype was obtained from a woman aged 45-65 years with acute COVID-19. The rearrangement uses TRBV12-3 or TRBV12-4 and TRBJ1-6; D gene unclear. The sample taken for sequencing was PBMCs or T cells enriched from blood (not recorded which). CDR3: CASSFPNSPLHF. The CDR3 nucleotides are TGTGCCAGCAGTTTTCCGAATTCACCCCTCCACTTT.